The entry below describes one T cell receptor beta chain. The antigen remains unidentified. Assay: immunoSEQ multiplex PCR; the TCRdb copy retains only in-frame clones and omits some. Of approximately 75,000 clones in the sample, 90% to 95% were seen once. Germline V gives CDR1 LGHNA, CDR2 YSLEER. CDR3 length: 14 amino acids. The germline V and J ends were trimmed by 1 base and 2 bases, with 5 bases remaining between them. The data are from a study of siplizumab effects on memory and regulatory T cells. The study's findings and limits: For siplizumab cultures, the suppressive function of their proliferating Tregs was not confirmed.

The sequence derives from a human donor in good health. The source material was CD8+ T cells sorted from blood. The chain joins TRBV4-3 to TRBJ2-2; D is unclear. CDR3: CASSQGQNTGELFF. Here the CDR3 DNA reads TGCGCCAGCAGCCAAGGGCAAAACACCGGGGAGCTGTTTTTT.